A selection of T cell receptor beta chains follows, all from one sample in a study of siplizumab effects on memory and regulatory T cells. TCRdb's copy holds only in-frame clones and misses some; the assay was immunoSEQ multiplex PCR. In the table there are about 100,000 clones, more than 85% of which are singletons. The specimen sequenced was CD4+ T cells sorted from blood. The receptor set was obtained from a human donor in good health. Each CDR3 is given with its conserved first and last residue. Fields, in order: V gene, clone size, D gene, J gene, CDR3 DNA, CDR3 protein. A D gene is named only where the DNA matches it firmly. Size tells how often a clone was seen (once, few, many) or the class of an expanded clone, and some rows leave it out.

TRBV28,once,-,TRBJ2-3,TGTGCCAGCAGTCCCCCCCAACAGGGTCTGACCACAGATACGCAGTATTTT,CASSPPQQGLTTDTQYF
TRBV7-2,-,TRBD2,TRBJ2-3,TGTGCCAGCAGCCCGTTGGGCGGGGGGGCAGATACGCAGTATTTT,CASSPLGGGADTQYF
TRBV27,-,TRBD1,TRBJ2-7,TGTGCCAGCAGTTTAAGGGGACAGGGAGGTTACGAGCAGTACTTC,CASSLRGQGGYEQYF
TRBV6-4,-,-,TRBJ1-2,TGTGCCAGCAGTGACTCCAGACAGCCCTGGATTGGCTACACCTTC,CASSDSRQPWIGYTF
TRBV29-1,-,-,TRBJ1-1,TGCAGCGCCAAGGAGACGGGTCGGACCACTGAAGCTTTCTTT,CSAKETGRTTEAFF
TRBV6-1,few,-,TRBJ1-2,TGTGCCAGCAGTGAAGCCGGGAGGGGGTGGGGCTACACCTTC,CASSEAGRGWGYTF
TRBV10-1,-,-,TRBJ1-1,TGCGCCAGCAGTGAGTCTAATCAGGGGCCTTGGACTGAAGCTTTCTTT,CASSESNQGPWTEAFF
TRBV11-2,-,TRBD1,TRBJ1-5,TGTGCCAGCAGCTTAGGGACAGGGGGCCCCAATCAGCCCCAGCATTTT,CASSLGTGGPNQPQHF
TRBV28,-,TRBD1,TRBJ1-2,TGTGCCAGCAGTTTACTTGACAGGGTAGGAGATGGCTACACCTTC,CASSLLDRVGDGYTF
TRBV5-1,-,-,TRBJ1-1,TGCGCCAGCAGCTTGGGTAGGGTAGGGGCCACTGAAGCTTTCTTT,CASSLGRVGATEAFF
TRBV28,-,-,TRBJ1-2,TGTGCCAGCACCCCGGGGTGGGAAGGCTACACCTTC,CASTPGWEGYTF
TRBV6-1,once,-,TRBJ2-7,TGTGCCAGCTTGCTTCTAGGGTCGGGCTACGAGCAGTACTTC,CASLLLGSGYEQYF
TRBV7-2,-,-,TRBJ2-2,TGTGCCAGCAGCTTAGACCGGCAAACCGGGGAGCTGTTTTTT,CASSLDRQTGELFF
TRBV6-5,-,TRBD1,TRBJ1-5,TGTGCCAGCAGCCCGGACAGGGTGAGGCAGCCCCAGCATTTT,CASSPDRVRQPQHF
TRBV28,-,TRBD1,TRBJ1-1,TGTGCCAGCAGTTTGGAGACAGGGCTTGAAGCTTTCTTT,CASSLETGLEAFF
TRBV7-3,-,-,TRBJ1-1,TGTGCCAGCAGCCTACAGGGAGAAGGCACTGAAGCTTTCTTT,CASSLQGEGTEAFF
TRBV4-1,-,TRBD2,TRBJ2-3,TGCGCCAGTCGCGGACTAGCGGGGGGGTTTGGTACGCAGTATTTT,CASRGLAGGFGTQYF
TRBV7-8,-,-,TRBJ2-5,TGTGCCAGCAGTCCAAGGAGGGGAGAGACCCAGTACTTC,CASSPRRGETQYF
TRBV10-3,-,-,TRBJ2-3,TGTGCCATCAAACCTGGAGATACGCAGTATTTT,CAIKPGDTQYF
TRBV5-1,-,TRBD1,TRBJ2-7,TGCGCCAGCAGCTCCTCCGGACAGGGTGAATACGAGCAGTACTTC,CASSSSGQGEYEQYF
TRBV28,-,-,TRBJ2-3,TGTGCCAGCAGTTTAAGTAGCGAGCGCACAGATACGCAGTATTTT,CASSLSSERTDTQYF
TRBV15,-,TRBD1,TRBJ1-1,TGTGCCACCAGCAAGGGACAGCCGGGAGGCACTGAAGCTTTCTTT,CATSKGQPGGTEAFF
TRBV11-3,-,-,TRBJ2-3,TGTGCCAGCAGCTTAAGGGTCACAGATACGCAGTATTTT,CASSLRVTDTQYF
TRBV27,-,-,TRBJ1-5,TGTGCCAGCAGTTTAAACACAGGGAGGTTTCAGCCCCAGCATTTT,CASSLNTGRFQPQHF
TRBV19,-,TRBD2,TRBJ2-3,TGTGCCAGTAGTAATCGGGGGGCAGATACGCAGTATTTT,CASSNRGADTQYF
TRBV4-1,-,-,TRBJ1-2,TGCGCCAGCAGCCAAGATAGTAACGTTAACTATGGCTACACCTTC,CASSQDSNVNYGYTF
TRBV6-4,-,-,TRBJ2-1,TGTGCCAGCAGTGACTCTTGGGGAGGCTACAATGAGCAGTTCTTC,CASSDSWGGYNEQFF
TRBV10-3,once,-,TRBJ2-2,TGTGCCATCAAACGTCTGAACACCGGGGAGCTGTTTTTT,CAIKRLNTGELFF
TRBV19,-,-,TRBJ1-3,TGTGCCAGTAGTATTGGACCGAACTCTGGAAACACCATATATTTT,CASSIGPNSGNTIYF
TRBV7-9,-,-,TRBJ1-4,TGTGCCAGCAGCTTCCCCAGCACAACTAATGAAAAACTGTTTTTT,CASSFPSTTNEKLFF
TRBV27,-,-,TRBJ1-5,TGTGCCAGCGGATCGATGGTAGAGCAGCCCCAGCATTTT,CASGSMVEQPQHF
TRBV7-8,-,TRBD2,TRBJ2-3,TGTGCCAGCAGCCTCCCGCCTAGCGGGTTCGGAGGCACAGATACGCAGTATTTT,CASSLPPSGFGGTDTQYF
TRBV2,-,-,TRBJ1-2,TGTGCCAGCAGGGCGCAGGGAGCTAACTATGGCTACACCTTC,CASRAQGANYGYTF
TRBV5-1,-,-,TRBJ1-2,TGCGCCAGCTCCGACAACTATGGCTACACCTTC,CASSDNYGYTF
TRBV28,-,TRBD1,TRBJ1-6,TGTGCCAGCTTTCCGGGGACAGTCGATTCACCCCTCCACTTT,CASFPGTVDSPLHF
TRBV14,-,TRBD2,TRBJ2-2,TGTGCCAGCAGCCCGGGACTAGCGATAAACACCGGGGAGCTGTTTTTT,CASSPGLAINTGELFF
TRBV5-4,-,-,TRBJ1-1,TGTGCCAGCAGCTCCCCCCCAGGGTCCTCGAACACTGAAGCTTTCTTT,CASSSPPGSSNTEAFF
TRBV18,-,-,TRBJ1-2,TGTGCCAGCTCAATCTCGGACAGCTATGGCTACACCTTC,CASSISDSYGYTF
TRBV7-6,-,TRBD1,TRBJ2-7,TGTGCCAGCAGCTTTTACTCCCACGGCGCGGGACAGGTCTCCTACGAGCAGTACTTC,CASSFYSHGAGQVSYEQYF
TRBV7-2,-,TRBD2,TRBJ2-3,TGTGCCAGCAGCTTGAGCGGGGGGGCCTCGGGAGATACGCAGTATTTT,CASSLSGGASGDTQYF
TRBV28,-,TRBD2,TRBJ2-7,TGTGCCAGCAGTCCCTGGACTAGCGGGGGGTTCTCCTACGAGCAGTACTTC,CASSPWTSGGFSYEQYF
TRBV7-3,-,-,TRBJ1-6,TGTGCCAGCAGCTTTGGCGATCGTATAGATTCACCCCTCCACTTT,CASSFGDRIDSPLHF
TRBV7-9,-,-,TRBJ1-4,TGTGCCAGCAGCTTAGCAGGGGCTTGGGAAAAACTGTTTTTT,CASSLAGAWEKLFF
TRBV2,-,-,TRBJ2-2,TGTGCCGGCGCACAGGCGAACACCGGGGAGCTGTTTTTT,CAGAQANTGELFF
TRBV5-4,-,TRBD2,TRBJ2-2,TGTGCCAGCAGCTTGGGCGGGGGAGACACCGGGGAGCTGTTTTTT,CASSLGGGDTGELFF
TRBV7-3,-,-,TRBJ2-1,TGTGCCAGCAGCAGGAACCCAGATGAGCAGTTCTTC,CASSRNPDEQFF